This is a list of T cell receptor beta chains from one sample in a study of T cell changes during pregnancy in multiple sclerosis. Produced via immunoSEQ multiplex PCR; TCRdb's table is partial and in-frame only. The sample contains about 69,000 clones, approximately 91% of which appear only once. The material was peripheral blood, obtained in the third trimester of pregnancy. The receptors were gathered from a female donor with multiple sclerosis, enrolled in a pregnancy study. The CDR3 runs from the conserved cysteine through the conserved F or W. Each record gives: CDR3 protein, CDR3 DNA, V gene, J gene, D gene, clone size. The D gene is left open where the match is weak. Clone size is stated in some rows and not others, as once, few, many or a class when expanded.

cdr3_aa: CASSLGAGARSYEQYF; cdr3_nt: TGCGCCAGCAGCTTGGGGGCAGGGGCCAGATCCTACGAGCAGTACTTC; v_call: TRBV5-1; j_call: TRBJ2-7; d_call: -; clone_size: once
cdr3_aa: CASSPAGGYNEQFF; cdr3_nt: TGTGCCAGCAGCCCAGCCGGGGGCTACAATGAGCAGTTCTTC; v_call: TRBV28; j_call: TRBJ2-1; d_call: -; clone_size: -
cdr3_aa: CASSLAYGRGTEAFF; cdr3_nt: TGTGCCAGCAGCTTAGCTTACGGGCGAGGGACTGAAGCTTTCTTT; v_call: TRBV11-2; j_call: TRBJ1-1; d_call: -; clone_size: once
cdr3_aa: CASSQLSTGYTEAFF; cdr3_nt: TGCGCCAGCAGCCAACTATCTACGGGTTACACTGAAGCTTTCTTT; v_call: TRBV4-3; j_call: TRBJ1-1; d_call: -; clone_size: -
cdr3_aa: CASSLVGGSDTGELFF; cdr3_nt: TGTGCCAGCAGCTTAGTGGGGGGGTCAGACACCGGGGAGCTGTTTTTT; v_call: TRBV11-1; j_call: TRBJ2-2; d_call: TRBD2; clone_size: -
cdr3_aa: CSVWTGISYEQYF; cdr3_nt: TGCAGCGTATGGACAGGGATTTCCTACGAGCAGTACTTC; v_call: TRBV29-1; j_call: TRBJ2-7; d_call: TRBD1; clone_size: -
cdr3_aa: CASSQVGTAARLNRQFF; cdr3_nt: TGTGCCAGCAGCCAAGTGGGCACAGCTGCCAGACTAAATAGGCAGTTCTTC; v_call: TRBV4-2; j_call: TRBJ2-1; d_call: -; clone_size: -
cdr3_aa: CASRRAGGYTEAFF; cdr3_nt: TGTGCCAGTAGGAGAGCAGGGGGCTACACTGAAGCTTTCTTT; v_call: TRBV19; j_call: TRBJ1-1; d_call: TRBD1; clone_size: -
cdr3_aa: CASSFYRQGGPYEQYF; cdr3_nt: TGTGCCAGCAGCTTCTACCGACAGGGAGGTCCCTACGAGCAGTACTTC; v_call: TRBV7-8; j_call: TRBJ2-7; d_call: -; clone_size: -
cdr3_aa: CASSAGTGAFF; cdr3_nt: TGTGCCAGCAGTGCCGGGACAGGAGCTTTCTTT; v_call: TRBV2; j_call: TRBJ1-1; d_call: TRBD1; clone_size: -